These 7 T cell receptor beta chains came from one sample sequenced in a study of cytomegalovirus exposure and HLA in healthy donors. Clones were read by immunoSEQ multiplex PCR, and TCRdb kept only the in-frame ones, dropping some. This table has roughly 280,000 clones, around 85% appearing once. Sequencing was done on a sample of PBMCs. The origin of the receptors is a woman between 18 and 29 years old in good health and CMV-seronegative.

This chain links TRBV18 with TRBJ1-2; TRBD1 is a possible D gene (5 bases). Trimming left V 0 bases short and J 8 bases short, with 10 bases between. This CDR3 contains 13 residues. The germline V gene encodes CDR1 KGHSH and CDR2 LQKENI. The CDR3 nucleotides are TGTGCCAGCTCACCACCCGACAGCAACGGCTACACCTTC. It codes for CASSPPDSNGYTF. Using reference TRBV18 and TRBJ1-2 for the parts outside the CDR3, the full variable domain is NAGVMQNPRHLVRRRGQEARLRCSPMKGHSHVYWYRQLPEEGLKFMVYLQKENIIDESGMPKERFSAEFPKEGPSILRIQQVVRGDSAAYFCASSPPDSNGYTFGSGTRLTVV.

The chain carries TRBV11-3 and TRBJ2-1; D gene ambiguous. V lost 5 bases, J lost 8 bases, and 7 bases lay in between. This CDR3 region has 11 residues. From germline, CDR1 is SGHNT and CDR2 YENEEA. CDR3 in amino acids: CASSLEYEQFF. CDR3 bases: TGTGCCAGCAGCCTCGAGTATGAGCAGTTCTTC.

This chain connects TRBV19 to TRBJ2-3, with 8 bases matching TRBD2. The ends lost 10 bases at V and 5 bases at J; junction bases unmatched: 11. The CDR3 is 14 residues long. The germline V gene encodes CDR1 LNHDA and CDR2 SQIVND (reference sequence). The DNA of the CDR3 is TGTGCCACTTCCGGGGGGGGCGCTGGAGATACGCAGTATTTT. Protein product: CATSGGGAGDTQYF.

This clone was counted a single time. The V gene is TRBV20-1, the J gene TRBJ2-3; TRBD1 might be the D (5 bases). The germline V gene encodes CDR1 DFQATT and CDR2 SNEGSKA (reference sequence). CDR3 size: 11 residues. Here the CDR3 reads CSAQGGDTQYF. The CDR3 nucleotides read TGCAGCGCCCAGGGTGGGGATACGCAGTATTTT.

The CDR3 loop is CASSVPSGGAVRTEAFF. The CDR3 coding sequence is TGTGCCAGCAGTGTGCCCTCGGGGGGCGCCGTGAGAACTGAAGCTTTCTTT. The chain links TRBV6-1 to TRBJ1-1; a weak D match, TRBD1 (6 bases). Deletions cut 4 bases from V and 5 bases from J, with 23 bases between. Germline V gene lookup returns CDR1 MNHNS and CDR2 SASEGT. The CDR3 runs 17 residues.

The chain has TRBV28 and TRBJ2-7; TRBD1 matches 8 bases. This CDR3 spans 13 amino acids. Per the germline V gene, CDR1 is MDHEN and CDR2 is SYDVKM. J was trimmed by 3 bases and V by 5 bases; bases with no gene match: 3. CDR3 DNA: TGTGCCAGCAGTCCAGGACAGGGCTACGAGCAGTACTTC. The encoded protein is CASSPGQGYEQYF.

The CDR3 reads CASSEQGRNQPQHF. CDR3 bases: TGCGCCAGCAGTGAACAGGGGCGGAATCAGCCCCAGCATTTT. V and J are TRBV10-2 and TRBJ1-5; 7 bases agree with TRBD1. Germline CDR1 and CDR2: WSHSY and SAAADI. The ends lost 3 bases at V and 4 bases at J; junction bases unmatched: 3. This CDR3 region has 14 residues.